These 3 T cell receptor beta chains were all obtained from the same sample, sequenced in a study of regulatory T cells in long-lasting Graves disease. Described time point: newly diagnosed GD, antithyroid drugs for less than 3 months. PBMC RNA was the source of the TCR library. Arm-PCR of CDR3 regions and iRepertoire HTBI primers were the basis on which TCR beta libraries were built. Each CDR3 protein is one row after TCRdb ran MiXCR on the multiplex PCR reads. The data show about half a million distinct CDR3 sequences, approximately 12% seen once. This sample also appeared in a second study, on T cells in Graves' hyperthyroidism and ophthalmopathy.

Sequences were derived from peripheral blood mononuclear cells (PBMCs), sampled at new diagnosis, from a patient treated with antithyroid drugs. The receptor source for this set is a woman in her 30s with Graves disease.

The V gene is TRBV15, the J gene TRBJ2-3; D is possibly TRBD2 (6 bases). CDR1 is LNHNV and CDR2 is YYDKDF in the germline V gene (reference sequence). Trimming shortened V by 3 bases and J by 3 bases, and 16 bases separated the two germline ends. The CDR3 consists of 16 residues. The CDR3 DNA is TGTGCCACCAGCAGTCTAGCGTCTATAGTGACAGATACGCAGTATTTT. This sequence encodes CATSSLASIVTDTQYF.

This sequence joins TRBV10-3 and TRBJ1-1, with a tentative D call TRBD1 (5 bases). The V gene lost 5 bases and the J gene lost 5 bases, with 12 bases spanning the gap. The length of the CDR3 is 13 residues. Germline CDR1 ENHRY, CDR2 SYGVKD. CDR3: CAISPRDWTEAFF. DNA for the CDR3: TGTGCCATCAGTCCCAGGGATTGGACTGAAGCTTTCTTT.

Many counts were recorded for this clonotype. V and J are TRBV28 and TRBJ2-7; TRBD1 is a possible D gene (5 bases). The CDR3 runs to 18 residues. Trimming stripped 2 bases from V and 2 bases from J, with 22 bases between. Germline V CDR1 and CDR2: MDHEN, SYDVKM. The CDR3 loop reads CASSLTIMRIDRAYEQYF. The CDR3 region has the DNA TGTGCCAGCAGTTTAACAATTATGAGGATTGACAGAGCCTACGAGCAGTACTTC.